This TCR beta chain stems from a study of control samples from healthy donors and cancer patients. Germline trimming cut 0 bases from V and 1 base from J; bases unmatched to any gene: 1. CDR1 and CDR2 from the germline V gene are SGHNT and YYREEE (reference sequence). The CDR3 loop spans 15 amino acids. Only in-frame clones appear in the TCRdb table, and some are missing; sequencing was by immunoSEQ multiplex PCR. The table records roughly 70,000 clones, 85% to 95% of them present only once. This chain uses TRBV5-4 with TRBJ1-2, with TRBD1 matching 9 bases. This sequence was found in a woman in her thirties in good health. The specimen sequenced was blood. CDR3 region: CASSLGQGVNYGYTF. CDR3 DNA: TGTGCCAGCAGCTTGGGACAGGGGGTTAACTATGGCTACACCTTC. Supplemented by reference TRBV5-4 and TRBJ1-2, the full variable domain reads ETGVTQSPTHLIKTRGQQVTLRCSSQSGHNTVSWYQQALGQGPQFIFQYYREEENGRGNFPPRFSGLQFPNYSSELNVNALELDDSALYLCASSLGQGVNYGYTFGSGTRLTVV.